Below, 28 T cell receptor beta chains from the same sample are listed, as sequenced in a study of blood T cell repertoires in COVID-19. The repertoire was sequenced with immunoSEQ multiplex PCR; TCRdb's copy has only in-frame clones and lacks some. Of about 37,000 clones listed, around 87% are singletons. Sequenced input: peripheral blood. These receptors originate from a human donor in a cohort sampled during active COVID-19.

This chain joins TRBV27 and TRBJ2-7; 8 bases map to TRBD1. Trimming took 6 bases from V and 4 from J; bases not matched to a gene: 11. CDR3 size: 15 residues. Looked up from germline, CDR1 is MNHEY and CDR2 is SMNVEV (reference sequence). The chain's CDR3 is CASSSKGTGTYEQYF. CDR3 nucleotide sequence: TGTGCCAGCAGCTCAAAAGGGACAGGTACTTACGAGCAGTACTTC.

The chain combines TRBV9 with TRBJ1-3, with TRBD1 as a possible D gene (6 bases). Germline CDR1 reads SGDLS; CDR2 reads YYNGEE. This CDR3 contains 17 residues. V was cut by 4 bases and J by 1 base, with 18 bases left in between. The DNA for the CDR3 is TGTGCCAGCAGCTCACCCAATTCAGACAGGTCTGGAAACACCATATATTTT. Its protein is CASSSPNSDRSGNTIYF.

The rearrangement links TRBV7-2 to TRBJ1-2, with 9 bases aligning to TRBD1. The CDR3 spans 13 residues. V shed 5 bases and J 8 bases; nucleotides not matched to a gene: 6. Germline loops: CDR1 SGHTA, CDR2 FQGNSA. The CDR3 is CASSPRTGEGYTF. The CDR3 nucleotides read TGTGCCAGCAGCCCCCGGACAGGGGAAGGCTACACCTTC.

The V gene is TRBV7-9, the J gene TRBJ1-1, with D possibly being TRBD1 (5 bases). Germline values: CDR1 SEHNR, CDR2 FQNEAQ (reference sequence). The CDR3 loop spans 14 amino acids. V was trimmed by 4 bases and J by 3 bases, leaving 12 bases between them. The CDR3 sequence is CASSSLDSYTEAFF. The DNA of the CDR3 is TGTGCCAGCAGCTCCCTCGACAGCTACACTGAAGCTTTCTTT. Combining the CDR3 with reference TRBV7-9 and TRBJ1-1 gives the whole variable domain DTGVSQNPRHKITKRGQNVTFRCDPISEHNRLYWYRQTLGQGPEFLTYFQNEAQLEKSRLLSDRFSAERPKGSFSTLEIQRTEQGDSAMYLCASSSLDSYTEAFFGQGTRLTVV.

This clone was observed a handful of times. The chain links TRBV5-1 to TRBJ1-1; 8 nucleotides line up with TRBD1. CDR3 length equals 14 residues. The germline V gene has CDR1 SGHRS and CDR2 YFSETQ. Losses at the gene ends were 5 bases for V and 6 bases for J; bases not matched to a gene: 9. In nucleotides, the CDR3 is TGCGCCAGCAGGCGGGACAGGCCAGCTCCTGAAGCTTTCTTT. This sequence encodes CASRRDRPAPEAFF.

Only a few counts were recorded for this clone. The chain has TRBV2 and TRBJ1-1, with 7 bases aligning to TRBD1. Germline V gives CDR1 SNHLY, CDR2 FYNNEI. Trimming took 6 bases from V and 1 from J; bases not matched to a gene: 2. The CDR3 has 13 amino acids. DNA of the CDR3: TGTGCCAGCAGGGGACAGCCGAACACTGAAGCTTTCTTT. It codes for CASRGQPNTEAFF. The complete variable domain, with remaining parts taken from reference TRBV2 and TRBJ1-1, reads EPEVTQTPSHQVTQMGQEVILRCVPISNHLYFYWYRQILGQKVEFLVSFYNNEISEKSEIFDDQFSVERPDGSNFTLKIRSTKLEDSAMYFCASRGQPNTEAFFGQGTRLTVV.

The chain joins TRBV19 to TRBJ1-1; the D is unclear. Germline loops: CDR1 LNHDA, CDR2 SQIVND (reference sequence). V was cut by 10 bases and J by 8 bases, with 17 bases left in between. The CDR3 totals 12 residues. CDR3 DNA: TGTGCCAAAATTGAAGGGAGTACAGAAGCTTTCTTT. It translates to CAKIEGSTEAFF.

The rearrangement links TRBV18 to TRBJ2-1, with TRBD1 identical over 8 bases. CDR3 length equals 16 residues. V trimming: 4 bases; J trimming: 0 bases; junction bases outside the gene matches: 5. CDR1 and CDR2 (germline): KGHSH, LQKENI. This CDR3 is CASSLRTGSSYNEQFF. DNA for the CDR3: TGTGCCAGCTCACTACGGACAGGGAGCTCCTACAATGAGCAGTTCTTC. The full variable domain, with the rest looked up from reference TRBV18 and TRBJ2-1, is NAGVMQNPRHLVRRRGQEARLRCSPMKGHSHVYWYRQLPEEGLKFMVYLQKENIIDESGMPKERFSAEFPKEGPSILRIQQVVRGDSAAYFCASSLRTGSSYNEQFFGPGTRLTVL.

The chain combines TRBV6-5 with TRBJ2-3, with TRBD2 as a possible D gene (5 bases). This CDR3 contains 14 residues. The V and J ends lost 6 bases and 5 bases respectively, with 15 bases between them. Germline V gene sequence: CDR1 MNHEY, CDR2 SVGAGI. For the CDR3, the DNA is TGTGCCAGCAGCCCCGGCGGGCCCAAAGATACGCAGTATTTT. It translates to CASSPGGPKDTQYF.

This chain uses TRBV6-5 with TRBJ2-1; the match to TRBD1 covers 9 bases. V dropped 6 bases and J dropped 8; count of bases not matched to a gene: 2. CDR3 size: 12 residues. CDR1 is MNHEY, CDR2 SVGAGI, per germline. CDR3 amino acids: CASSHRGHEQFF. CDR3 sequence (DNA): TGTGCCAGCAGCCACAGGGGGCATGAGCAGTTCTTC.

The V gene is TRBV5-1, the J gene TRBJ2-2; D remains ambiguous. The CDR3 is 14 amino acids. Germline V CDR1 and CDR2: SGHRS, YFSETQ. V was shortened by 6 bases and J by 5 bases, with 14 bases between the two germline ends. The CDR3 DNA reads as TGCGCCAGCAACCCTTTATCGGGTACCGGGGAGCTGTTTTTT. Amino acids: CASNPLSGTGELFF.

The chain recombines TRBV28 with TRBJ1-2; no clear D. This CDR3 region has 12 residues. The germline V and J ends were trimmed by 3 bases and 8 bases, with 10 bases remaining between them. Germline V lookup: CDR1 MDHEN, CDR2 SYDVKM. CDR3 sequence reads: CASSFPREGYTF. The CDR3 nucleotides read TGTGCCAGCAGTTTTCCGCGCGAGGGCTACACCTTC.

V gene TRBV12-5 combines with J gene TRBJ2-1, with D possibly matching TRBD2 (6 bases). V was pared by 5 bases and J by 1 base, with 15 bases between. Germline CDR1 reads LGHNT; CDR2 reads FRNRAP. The CDR3 length is 16 residues. This CDR3 is CASGPLFAGSYNEQFF. The CDR3, as DNA: TGTGCTAGTGGTCCCCTATTTGCGGGGTCCTACAATGAGCAGTTCTTC.

This clone was detected only once. V and J are TRBV7-2 and TRBJ2-2, with TRBD1 as a possible D gene (5 bases). The ends were cut back, 1 base at V and 5 bases at J, with 11 bases in the middle. The CDR3 has 15 amino acids. CDR1 and CDR2 from the germline V gene are SGHTA and FQGNSA. CDR3: CASSLGRAKTGELFF. CDR3 coding DNA: TGTGCCAGCAGCTTAGGCAGGGCTAAGACCGGGGAGCTGTTTTTT.

The chain has TRBV4-3 and TRBJ2-4; 8 nucleotides align to TRBD2. Germline CDR1 is LGHNA and CDR2 is YSLEER. V lost 1 base and J lost 0; bases outside the gene matches: 2. The CDR3 is 16 residues long. CDR3 sequence reads: CASSQVAGLAKNIQYF. CDR3 in DNA: TGCGCCAGCAGCCAAGTAGCGGGGCTAGCCAAAAACATTCAGTACTTC.

This clone has more than one count but fewer than ten. The chain combines TRBV10-1 with TRBJ1-1; D is ambiguous. Germline V CDR1 and CDR2: WNHNN, SYGVQD (reference sequence). This CDR3 contains 14 residues. V was shortened by 3 bases and J by 4 bases, with 12 bases between the two germline ends. CDR3 protein: CASSESHGGTEAFF. In nucleotides, the CDR3 is TGCGCCAGCAGTGAATCCCACGGAGGCACTGAAGCTTTCTTT.

The V gene is TRBV12-3 or TRBV12-4, the J gene TRBJ1-5; no clear D gene. V shed 10 bases and J shed 1 base, with 11 bases lying between them. This CDR3 is built from 13 residues. The CDR3 bases are TGTGCCACCAGCTCTACGAGCAATCAGCCCCAGCATTTT. It codes for CATSSTSNQPQHF.

The chain joins TRBV12-5 to TRBJ2-3, with D perhaps matching TRBD1 (5 bases). The CDR3 runs to 13 residues. The V end was cut by 3 bases, the J end by 3 bases, with 7 bases between. In germline, CDR1 is LGHNT, CDR2 FRNRAP. CDR3 nucleotide sequence: TGTGCTAGTGGTTTCAGGGAAACAGATACGCAGTATTTT. The encoded protein is CASGFRETDTQYF.

The rearrangement links TRBV6-6 to TRBJ1-5; D is uncertain. V shed 7 bases and J shed 3 bases, with 13 bases lying between them. This CDR3 comprises 14 residues. Germline V gene lookup returns CDR1 MNHNY and CDR2 SVGAGI (reference sequence). CDR3 amino acids: CASTHREPNQPQHF. The CDR3 DNA reads TGTGCCAGCACCCATCGAGAGCCCAATCAGCCCCAGCATTTT.

The chain carries TRBV20-1 and TRBJ2-5, with no clear D. V lost 3 bases to trimming and J lost 2 bases, with 10 bases between them. The CDR3 runs 13 residues. The germline V gene has CDR1 DFQATT and CDR2 SNEGSKA (reference sequence). CDR3 amino acids: CSASYLVQETQYF. As DNA, the CDR3 is TGCAGTGCTAGTTATCTAGTACAAGAGACCCAGTACTTC.

The gene calls are TRBV24-1 and TRBJ2-3; D remains ambiguous. V was trimmed by 4 bases and J by 7 bases, leaving 11 bases between them. Germline V gene data show CDR1 as KGHDR and CDR2 as SFDVKD. The CDR3 spans 13 residues. This chain's CDR3 is CATSEQPQNTQYF. DNA for the CDR3: TGTGCCACCAGTGAACAGCCACAGAATACGCAGTATTTT.

The sample holds one count of this clone. J is TRBJ1-2 and V is TRBV7-2, with TRBD1 as a possible D gene (6 bases). V lost 5 bases and J lost 7, with 17 bases in between. Germline-derived CDR1 and CDR2 are SGHTA and FQGNSA. The CDR3 runs 14 residues. The CDR3 DNA sequence: TGTGCCAGCAGCCTCCTGGACAGATCGCGTGGCTACACCTTC. Translated, it gives CASSLLDRSRGYTF.

V usage is TRBV28 and J usage is TRBJ1-2; 9 bases fit TRBD1. The V gene's germline CDR1 is MDHEN and CDR2 SYDVKM. The trim removed 6 bases at V and 8 bases at J, leaving 7 bases unmatched. This CDR3 contains 13 residues. CDR3 residues: CASRAGQGLGYTF. The CDR3 DNA reads TGTGCCAGCAGAGCTGGACAGGGGTTGGGCTACACCTTC.

This chain connects TRBV27 to TRBJ2-2; 7 nucleotides match TRBD2. Germline CDR1 reads MNHEY; CDR2 reads SMNVEV (reference sequence). V lost 6 bases to trimming and J lost 7 bases; unmatched junction nucleotides: 5. This CDR3 has 13 amino acids. CDR3 DNA sequence: TGTGCCAGCAGGGGGACTACCAGCGGGGAGCTGTTTTTT. Encoded protein: CASRGTTSGELFF.

The V call is TRBV2, the J call TRBJ1-6, with D hard to call. The V and J ends lost 6 bases and 7 bases respectively, with 16 bases between them. Germline V gene lookup returns CDR1 SNHLY and CDR2 FYNNEI. The CDR3 has 15 residues. CDR3 DNA: TGTGCCAGCAGGGAACTCGGACTGATGAATTCACCCCTCCACTTT. It is translated as CASRELGLMNSPLHF.

The chain links TRBV28 to TRBJ1-2; possibly TRBD1 for D (6 bases). Deletions cut 5 bases from V and 8 bases from J, with 9 bases between. This CDR3 region has 11 residues. Germline V gene sequence: CDR1 MDHEN, CDR2 SYDVKM. The chain's CDR3 is CASSTGLGYTF. The CDR3 nucleotides are TGTGCCAGCAGTACAGGGTTGGGCTACACCTTC.

This chain links TRBV7-8 with TRBJ2-7, with D perhaps TRBD2 (5 bases). This CDR3 has 14 amino acids. Trimming stripped 4 bases from V and 2 bases from J, with 12 bases between. The germline gives CDR1 SGHVS, CDR2 FQNEAQ. The CDR3: CASSSREITYEQYF. The CDR3 DNA follows: TGTGCCAGCAGCTCGAGGGAGATAACCTACGAGCAGTACTTC.

V and J are TRBV29-1 and TRBJ1-2; the match to TRBD1 covers 9 bases. The CDR3 is made up of 14 amino acids. J lost 8 bases, V lost 1 base, and 8 bases had no gene match. CDR1 is SQVTM and CDR2 is ANQGSEA in the germline V gene. CDR3 protein: CSVEVGTGSRGYTF. DNA for the CDR3: TGCAGCGTTGAAGTCGGGACAGGGTCGAGAGGCTACACCTTC.